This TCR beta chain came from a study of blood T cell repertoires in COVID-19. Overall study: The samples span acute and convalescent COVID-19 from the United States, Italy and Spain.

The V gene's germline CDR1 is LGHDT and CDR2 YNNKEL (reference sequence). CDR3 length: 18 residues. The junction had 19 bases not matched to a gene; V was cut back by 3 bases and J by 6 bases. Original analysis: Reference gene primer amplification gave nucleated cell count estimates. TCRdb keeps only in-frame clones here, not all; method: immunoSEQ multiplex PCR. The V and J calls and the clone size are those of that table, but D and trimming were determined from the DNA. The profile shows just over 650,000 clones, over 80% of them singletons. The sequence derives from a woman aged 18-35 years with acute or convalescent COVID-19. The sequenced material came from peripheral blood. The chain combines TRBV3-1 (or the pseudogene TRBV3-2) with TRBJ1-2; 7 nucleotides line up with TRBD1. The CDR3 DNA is TGTGCCAGCAGCCACTTCCACCCGAACAGGGGAGAGGAAAATGGCTACACCTTC. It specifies CASSHFHPNRGEENGYTF.